These T cell receptor beta chains were read from a single sample in a study of cytomegalovirus exposure and HLA in healthy donors. The protocol was immunoSEQ multiplex PCR, while the TCRdb copy is restricted to in-frame clones and leaves out a portion. Among approximately 160,000 clones listed, 76% were seen once. The sample consisted of PBMCs. Receptor source: a female donor in good health and CMV-seronegative. Each CDR3 is given without its conserved first and last residue. Size values are once, few and many counts, or a class for expanded clones, and some rows have none.

>TRBJ2-1|TRBV11-2|NA
ASSSTSGPYNEQF
>NA|TRBV6-6|NA
ASSLNGGGPYEQY
>TRBJ2-7|TRBV2|NA
ASSPGDTASYEQY
>TRBJ2-7|TRBV7-8|NA
ASSKTSGSYEQY
>TRBJ2-5|TRBV6-6|NA
AGKAGGSAETQY
>TRBJ1-2|TRBV2|NA
ASSVVKGAGYT
>TRBJ1-1|TRBV18|NA
ASSPGTGGLYNAEAF
>TRBJ1-4|TRBV19|NA
ASGSRQATNEKLF
>TRBJ1-1|TRBV18|NA
ASSPDMGQKGTEAF
>TRBJ1-1|TRBV7-2|NA
ASRPGVGTEAF
>TRBJ2-7|TRBV6-6|NA
ASRQLAGGILGQY
>TRBJ1-2|TRBV7-9|NA
ASSSFWSQGALDGYT
>TRBJ2-3|TRBV19|NA
ASRQTGVPTDTQY
>TRBJ2-2|TRBV5-4|few
ASSLGQGGNTGELF
>TRBJ2-3|TRBV7-6|NA
ASSPFGLAGGTDTQY
>TRBJ2-2|TRBV30|few
AWRRQGRTGELF
>TRBJ1-1|TRBV18|once
ASSPGSGSEAF
>TRBJ2-7|TRBV28|NA
ASSFYAGFYEQY
>TRBJ2-5|TRBV6-4|NA
ASSRGGLKETQY
>TRBJ2-3|TRBV14|NA
ASRRSGLSTDTQY
>TRBJ2-7|TRBV6-6|NA
ASRSGQGYEQY
>TRBJ2-1|TRBV5-4|NA
AIPHDKRETEQF
>TRBJ2-1|TRBV5-1|NA
ASSLLSGGARNEQF
>TRBJ2-1|TRBV19|NA
ASSSVAGVSEQF
>TRBJ1-6|TRBV19|NA
ASSIAREILH
>TRBJ1-1|TRBV25-1|NA
ASRDSAKSTEAF
>TRBJ1-1|TRBV7-9|NA
ASRIEGQGRTEAF
>NA|TRBV2|NA
ASTPRTGNEQY
>TRBJ2-7|TRBV4-2|NA
ASSPGLAGGNSLGEQY
>TRBJ2-2|TRBV7-2|NA
ASSLERAQTRSGELF
>TRBJ2-1|TRBV2|NA
ASSGYRGISVNYEQF
>TRBJ2-7|TRBV7-6|NA
ASSLAGTVSYEQY
>TRBJ1-1|TRBV10-1|NA
ASSELGRKLSTDNTEAF
>NA|TRBV7-3|NA
ASSAAQGPYEQY
>TRBJ2-3|TRBV27|few
ASTNARRGKDTQY
>TRBJ2-5|TRBV7-2|NA
ASSLVGTGGETQY
>TRBJ1-2|TRBV4-1|NA
ASSLTLDSSYGYT
>TRBJ2-1|TRBV29-1|NA
SVYDNALLGSSYNEQF
>TRBJ2-1|TRBV9|NA
ASSVGLAGGNEQF
>TRBJ1-2|TRBV15|NA
ATSRNSGGGYT
>TRBJ2-3|TRBV7-3|NA
ASSSGQVFGDTQY
>TRBJ2-7|TRBV7-9|NA
ASSSGQNEQY
>TRBJ1-6|TRBV5-6|NA
ASSLDRGGSPLH
>TRBJ2-1|TRBV5-4|once
ASSSYNEQF
>TRBJ1-1|TRBV18|few
ASSPGTGASRTEAF
>TRBJ2-7|TRBV30|NA
AWSPLPDSFHHLRQNEQY
>TRBJ1-6|TRBV5-6|NA
ASSVRTGSYSPLH
>TRBJ1-2|TRBV4-2|NA
ASSHAIYRGGYT